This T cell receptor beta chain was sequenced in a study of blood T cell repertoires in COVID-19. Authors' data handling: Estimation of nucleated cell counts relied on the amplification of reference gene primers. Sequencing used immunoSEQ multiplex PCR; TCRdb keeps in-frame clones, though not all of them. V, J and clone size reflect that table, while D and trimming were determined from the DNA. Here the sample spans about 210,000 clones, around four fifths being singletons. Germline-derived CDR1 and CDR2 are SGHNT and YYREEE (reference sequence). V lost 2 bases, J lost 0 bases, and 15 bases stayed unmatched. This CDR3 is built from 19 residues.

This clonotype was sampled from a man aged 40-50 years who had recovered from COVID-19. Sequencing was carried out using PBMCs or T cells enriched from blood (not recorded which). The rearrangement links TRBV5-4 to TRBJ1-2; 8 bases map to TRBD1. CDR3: CASSLRSGGIVGANYGYTF. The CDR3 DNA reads TGTGCCAGCAGCTTACGATCAGGGGGCATCGTTGGTGCTAACTATGGCTACACCTTC.